The next 14 T cell receptor beta chains were all read from a single sample in a study of blood T cell repertoires in COVID-19. Repertoires were generated with immunoSEQ multiplex PCR, while TCRdb's copy carries only in-frame clones and drops some. The sample yields almost 200,000 clones, 85% seen once. The sequencing sample was made of peripheral blood. The source is a man between 60 and 75 years old with COVID-19, enrolled during active disease.

This chain joins TRBV9 and TRBJ1-6; 8 nucleotides line up with TRBD1. V lost 2 bases and J lost 6; bases outside the gene matches: 1. The germline V gene has CDR1 SGDLS and CDR2 YYNGEE. This CDR3 contains 14 residues. Here the CDR3 reads CASSVQGANSPLHF. Here the CDR3 DNA reads TGTGCCAGCAGCGTCCAGGGGGCTAATTCACCCCTCCACTTT.

This chain connects TRBV27 to TRBJ2-3; 9 bases fit TRBD2. The CDR3 consists of 16 residues. With V trimmed by 2 bases and J by 4 bases, 7 bases remained unmatched. Germline CDR1 reads MNHEY; CDR2 reads SMNVEV (reference sequence). CDR3 sequence: CASSLQGGRASDTQYF. CDR3 DNA: TGTGCCAGCAGTTTACAGGGCGGGAGGGCCTCAGATACGCAGTATTTT.

V is TRBV5-1 and J is TRBJ1-1; D unresolved. V dropped 0 bases and J dropped 7 bases, with 4 bases sitting between them. Germline values: CDR1 SGHRS, CDR2 YFSETQ. The CDR3 consists of 11 residues. The CDR3 loop is CASSLDREAFF. The CDR3 nucleotides are TGCGCCAGCAGCTTGGATCGTGAAGCTTTCTTT.

V and J are TRBV6-5 and TRBJ2-7, with 7 bases matching TRBD2. Germline V gene data show CDR1 as MNHEY and CDR2 as SVGAGI. The CDR3 totals 13 residues. Trimming at V came to 8 bases and at J to 11 bases, leaving 15 bases not matched to a gene. Here the CDR3 reads CASRPGGGAGEYF. CDR3 nucleotides: TGTGCCAGCCGCCCCGGGGGAGGGGCCGGGGAGTACTTC.

The sample holds a few counts of this clone. The V call is TRBV18, the J call TRBJ2-7; maybe TRBD2 (5 bases). From germline, CDR1 is KGHSH and CDR2 LQKENI. The CDR3 contains 14 residues. V was shortened by 6 bases and J by 5 bases, with 17 bases between the two germline ends. The CDR3 bases are TGTGCCAGCTCGGGTGGCGAGGGATTCAACGAGCAGTACTTC. Protein sequence: CASSGGEGFNEQYF.

The V gene is TRBV4-3, the J gene TRBJ2-5, with 8 bases fitting TRBD1. Germline loops: CDR1 LGHNA, CDR2 YSLEER. Trimming removed 1 base from V and 2 bases from J; junction bases left unmatched: 3. The CDR3 totals 15 residues. The CDR3 region is CASSQADRDQETQYF. CDR3 bases: TGCGCCAGCAGCCAAGCGGACAGGGATCAAGAGACCCAGTACTTC.

The gene calls are TRBV6-4 and TRBJ2-7; 9 bases line up with TRBD2. The CDR3 is 15 amino acids. V gave up 6 bases and J gave up 2 bases; unmatched junction bases: 8. Germline V gene data show CDR1 as MRHNA and CDR2 as SNTAGT. CDR3 residues: CASSPLAGPAYEQYF. The CDR3 nucleotides are TGTGCCAGCAGCCCCCTAGCGGGACCAGCCTACGAGCAGTACTTC.

This clone was seen a handful of times. The chain couples TRBV27 to TRBJ1-5; maybe TRBD1 (5 bases). CDR3 length equals 15 residues. The germline V gene encodes CDR1 MNHEY and CDR2 SMNVEV (reference sequence). The germline V and J ends were trimmed by 1 base and 6 bases, with 13 bases remaining between them. CDR3 sequence reads: CASSLLGGFGQPQHF. CDR3 nucleotides: TGTGCCAGCAGTTTATTGGGGGGTTTTGGTCAGCCCCAGCATTTT.

Only one count was recorded for this clone. The chain joins TRBV10-2 to TRBJ1-2; D gene unclear. Trimming pared 8 bases from V and 8 bases from J, leaving 18 bases between. This CDR3 has 13 residues. The germline V gene encodes CDR1 WSHSY and CDR2 SAAADI. CDR3 sequence: CASRSELLMGYTF. CDR3 in DNA: TGCGCCAGCCGGTCCGAGCTATTGATGGGCTACACCTTC.

The CDR3 DNA follows: TGTGCCAGCAGTGAAGGCCCCGGGGGATTCTATGGCTACACCTTC. Translation gives CASSEGPGGFYGYTF. The chain recombines TRBV2 with TRBJ1-2, with a possible D match to TRBD1 (5 bases). This CDR3 is built from 15 residues. The V end was cut by 1 base, the J end by 4 bases, with 13 bases between. From germline, CDR1 is SNHLY and CDR2 FYNNEI.

The chain links TRBV19 to TRBJ1-5; 7 bases map to TRBD1. The CDR3 totals 16 residues. V was clipped by 7 bases and J by 7 bases; unmatched bases: 16. Germline V gene lookup returns CDR1 LNHDA and CDR2 SQIVND (reference sequence). CDR3 nucleotide sequence: TGTGCCAGTACCATTAGGACAGGTCCATCGGGACAGCCCCAGCATTTT. It encodes CASTIRTGPSGQPQHF.

The chain has TRBV24-1 and TRBJ2-1; 12 bases fit TRBD2. This CDR3 contains 16 residues. The ends lost 7 bases at V and 7 bases at J; junction bases unmatched: 10. Germline CDR1 reads KGHDR; CDR2 reads SFDVKD. The CDR3 nucleotides read TGTGCCACCAGCGTTTCGACTAGCGGGAGTGGTAATGAGCAGTTCTTC. The encoded protein is CATSVSTSGSGNEQFF.

This sequence joins TRBV3-1 (or the pseudogene TRBV3-2) and TRBJ2-7, with 7 bases aligning to TRBD1. CDR1 and CDR2 from the germline V gene are LGHDT and YNNKEL (reference sequence). After removal of 4 bases from V and 6 bases from J, the junction contained 6 bases not matched to a gene. The CDR3 spans 13 residues. CDR3 region: CASSPQNRGEQYF. The CDR3 DNA reads TGTGCCAGCAGCCCTCAGAACAGGGGCGAGCAGTACTTC.

The V gene is TRBV10-3, the J gene TRBJ1-5; D is unclear. Between the trimmed V and J ends, which lost 0 bases and 0 bases, there was a span of 6 bases. The germline gives CDR1 ENHRY, CDR2 SYGVKD. There are 15 residues in the CDR3. CDR3 in amino acids: CAISESRNSNQPQHF. The CDR3 DNA follows: TGTGCCATCAGTGAGTCGAGGAATAGCAATCAGCCCCAGCATTTT.